There are many counts of the clone carrying this TCR beta chain. Regions amplified from RNA transcripts were the TCR beta CDR3 regions. When the TCR CDR3 underwent first-round RT-PCR, the HTBI primer set was used. TCRdb itself ran the multiplex PCR reads through MiXCR, one entry per CDR3 protein. Of nearly 600,000 distinct CDR3 sequences in the sample, about 14% were seen once. With V trimmed by 4 bases and J by 6 bases, 15 bases remained unmatched. The germline V gene has CDR1 SEHNR and CDR2 FQNEAQ (reference sequence). The CDR3 sequence is 16 residues long. Extraction of PBMCs used roughly 9.6 ml of fresh peripheral blood. The data are from a study of T cells in Graves' hyperthyroidism and ophthalmopathy. Study as a whole: Blood was drawn when the patient was first diagnosed and still untreated.

The sequence was collected from a woman aged 25 to 45 with Graves' hyperthyroidism that later progressed to Graves' ophthalmopathy. The chain carries TRBV7-9 and TRBJ2-7; TRBD2 aligns across 7 bases. What was sequenced was blood. CDR3 region: CASSSLSGTTNREQYF. The DNA for the CDR3 is TGTGCCAGCAGCTCCCTCAGCGGGACCACGAACCGCGAGCAGTACTTC. The full variable domain, rest sourced from reference TRBV7-9 and TRBJ2-7, is DTGVSQNPRHKITKRGQNVTFRCDPISEHNRLYWYRQTLGQGPEFLTYFQNEAQLEKSRLLSDRFSAERPKGSFSTLEIQRTEQGDSAMYLCASSSLSGTTNREQYFGPGTRLTVT.